These 20 T cell receptor beta chains originate from one sample sequenced in a study of CD8 T cells in ankylosing spondylitis (dated by TCRdb to the late 2010s). Library prep was done by 5' RACE. Sequencing instrument: Illumina HiSeq 2500. TCRdb reprocessing: public reads trimmed at Q25 with fastp, clones called with MiXCR, in-frame beta chains kept. Rows are combined by CDR3 protein, so each entry shows the most common genes and DNA. The sample profile shows 250,000 to 300,000 distinct CDR3 sequences; roughly 20% of them were found once. The ten largest clones add up to roughly 8% of the sample. Sequencing used blood, either unsorted or a sorted T cell fraction (not recorded which). All receptors derive from a male donor with ankylosing spondylitis or in good health (not recorded which).

This clonotype came up a few times. The rearrangement links TRBV20-1 to TRBJ2-3, with unresolved D. Germline V lookup: CDR1 DFQATT, CDR2 SNEGSKA (reference sequence). The ends were cut back, 3 bases at V and 4 bases at J, with 14 bases in the middle. This CDR3 region has 14 residues. CDR3 DNA sequence: TGCAGTGCTAGCGCAGCCCCGAGATCAGATACGCAGTATTTT. Translation gives CSASAAPRSDTQYF.

This clonotype came up many times. The CDR3 DNA reads TGTGCCAGCAGTTTCGGGGATAGCAATCAGCCCCAGCATTTT. This encodes CASSFGDSNQPQHF. V and J are TRBV12-3 or TRBV12-4 and TRBJ1-5; D remains ambiguous. This CDR3 spans 14 amino acids. V was shortened by 3 bases and J by 0 bases, with 6 bases between the two germline ends.

The chain employs TRBV29-1 and TRBJ2-1; 7 bases line up with TRBD1. The V gene's germline CDR1 is SQVTM and CDR2 ANQGSEA. With V trimmed by 5 bases and J by 1 base, 2 bases remained unmatched. The CDR3 consists of 13 residues. The CDR3 is CSVQDRSYNEQFF. Written as DNA, the CDR3 is TGCAGCGTTCAGGACAGGTCCTACAATGAGCAGTTCTTC.

This clonotype appeared a few times. The rearrangement links TRBV28 to TRBJ1-5, with D perhaps TRBD1 (5 bases). The CDR3 contains 12 residues. Germline CDR1 and CDR2: MDHEN and SYDVKM. Trimming left V 7 bases short and J 5 bases short, with 9 bases between. The CDR3 sequence is CASNGGDQPQHF. As DNA, the CDR3 is TGTGCCAGCAACGGGGGGGATCAGCCCCAGCATTTT. Supplemented by reference TRBV28 and TRBJ1-5, the full variable domain reads DVKVTQSSRYLVKRTGEKVFLECVQDMDHENMFWYRQDPGLGLRLIYFSYDVKMKEKGDIPEGYSVSREKKERFSLILESASTNQTSMYLCASNGGDQPQHFGDGTRLSIL.

In its sample, this clonotype was seen many times. This chain connects TRBV20-1 to TRBJ2-1; 8 bases fit TRBD2. Germline CDR1 reads DFQATT; CDR2 reads SNEGSKA (reference sequence). The CDR3 contains 14 residues. The ends lost 6 bases at V and 7 bases at J; junction bases unmatched: 11. In nucleotides, the CDR3 is TGCAGTGCAATCGACGGGGGGGCCTTAAATGAGCAGTTCTTC. Its translation: CSAIDGGALNEQFF.

This clonotype was recorded a few times. This chain links TRBV3-1 with TRBJ2-3, with TRBD2 identical over 13 bases. Per the germline V gene, CDR1 is LGHDT and CDR2 is YNNKEL (reference sequence). CDR3 length: 20 amino acids. V lost 1 base to trimming and J lost 1 base; unmatched junction nucleotides: 11. DNA of the CDR3: TGTGCCAGCAGCCAAGGGACTAGCGGGAGAACCTCTTTCCGCACAGATACGCAGTATTTT. Its translation: CASSQGTSGRTSFRTDTQYF.

The V call is TRBV29-1, the J call TRBJ2-1; 10 positions agree with TRBD1. CDR3 length: 16 amino acids. Germline trimming cut 0 bases from V and 2 bases from J; bases unmatched to any gene: 4. Germline V gene sequence: CDR1 SQVTM, CDR2 ANQGSEA. This CDR3 reads CSVEDGDRGTYNEQFF. Here the CDR3 DNA reads TGCAGCGTTGAAGACGGGGACAGGGGAACCTACAATGAGCAGTTCTTC.

V is TRBV9 and J is TRBJ2-1, with 8 bases lining up with TRBD2. The length of the CDR3 is 15 residues. V dropped 3 bases and J dropped 7; count of bases not matched to a gene: 9. Germline CDR1 SGDLS, CDR2 YYNGEE. The CDR3 region is CASSASGLSPNEQFF. CDR3 nucleotides: TGTGCCAGCAGCGCTAGCGGGTTGTCCCCGAATGAGCAGTTCTTC.

This clonotype has more than one count but fewer than ten. The chain's CDR3 is CATSRDLGLSSGGYNEQFF. The DNA of the CDR3 is TGTGCCACCAGCAGAGATCTTGGGTTGTCTAGCGGGGGTTACAATGAGCAGTTCTTC. The V call is TRBV15, the J call TRBJ2-1, with 10 positions matching TRBD2. Germline assignment: CDR1 LNHNV and CDR2 YYDKDF (reference sequence). This CDR3 has 19 residues. V gave up 0 bases and J gave up 4 bases; unmatched junction bases: 12.

The chain couples TRBV20-1 to TRBJ2-1, with TRBD1 matching 7 bases. CDR1 is DFQATT, CDR2 SNEGSKA, per germline (reference sequence). This CDR3 contains 15 residues. J lost 8 bases, V lost 0 bases, and 10 bases had no gene match. CDR3 region: CSARDHRGEGDEQFF. The CDR3 DNA reads as TGCAGTGCTAGAGATCACAGGGGCGAAGGGGATGAGCAGTTCTTC.

This clonotype was observed a handful of times. The chain employs TRBV5-1 and TRBJ2-2, with TRBD2 identical over 11 bases. The CDR3 contains 15 residues. The V gene end was trimmed by 5 bases and the J gene end by 4 bases; junction bases not matched to a gene: 4. Germline V lookup: CDR1 SGHRS, CDR2 YFSETQ. The CDR3 DNA reads TGCGCCAGCAGTTTCGGACTAGCGGGCACCGGGGAGCTGTTTTTT. This encodes CASSFGLAGTGELFF.

This clonotype was seen once. This rearrangement joins TRBV11-2 to TRBJ2-1; D is possibly TRBD2 (5 bases). Germline CDR1 and CDR2: SGHAT and FQNNGV. The CDR3 runs to 13 residues. V lost 0 bases to trimming and J lost 12 bases, with 12 bases between them. CDR3 in DNA: TGTGCCAGCAGCTTAGAGGGCGGAGGTGGGCAGTTCTTC. Its protein product is CASSLEGGGGQFF.

The chain is built from TRBV15 and TRBJ1-2, with 7 bases matching TRBD1. The V and J ends lost 3 bases and 0 bases, in that order; junction bases with no gene match: 4. The CDR3 sequence is 15 residues long. Germline-derived CDR1 and CDR2 are LNHNV and YYDKDF (reference sequence). Here the CDR3 DNA reads TGTGCCACCAGCAGGGGGACAGTAACTAACTATGGCTACACCTTC. Its translation is CATSRGTVTNYGYTF.

The V and J genes are TRBV30 and TRBJ1-2; 9 bases align to TRBD1. The CDR3 consists of 13 residues. In germline, CDR1 is GTSNPN, CDR2 SVGIG (reference sequence). V trimming: 4 bases; J trimming: 4 bases; junction bases outside the gene matches: 4. CDR3 DNA: TGTGCCTGGAATCGACAGGGGGGCTATGGCTACACCTTC. Translated, it gives CAWNRQGGYGYTF.

Ten or more counts support this clonotype. V is TRBV12-3 or TRBV12-4 and J is TRBJ2-3, with D possibly called TRBD1 or TRBD2 (5 bases each). This CDR3 spans 13 amino acids. With 6 bases removed from V and 2 bases from J, the gap between germline ends came to 9 bases. CDR3 DNA: TGTGCCAGCAGCTGGGGGATCACAGATACGCAGTATTTT. As protein: CASSWGITDTQYF.

This rearrangement joins TRBV28 to TRBJ2-5, with a weak D call TRBD2 (5 bases). CDR1 is MDHEN and CDR2 is SYDVKM in the germline V gene. V dropped 2 bases and J dropped 3 bases, with 13 bases sitting between them. The CDR3 is made up of 15 amino acids. DNA of the CDR3: TGTGCCAGCAGTTTACCCTTAACTAGAAAAGAGACCCAGTACTTC. Its protein product is CASSLPLTRKETQYF.

In its sample, this clonotype was seen many times. The rearrangement uses TRBV10-3 and TRBJ1-4; a possible D gene is TRBD1 (5 bases). Germline assignment: CDR1 ENHRY and CDR2 SYGVKD. The germline V and J ends were trimmed by 3 bases and 5 bases, with 13 bases remaining between them. The CDR3 sequence is 15 residues long. CDR3 sequence: CAISDPTERNEKLFF. The CDR3 DNA is TGTGCCATCAGTGATCCGACAGAGAGGAATGAAAAACTGTTTTTT.

This clonotype has just a few counts. J is TRBJ2-5 and V is TRBV5-1, with 9 bases lining up with TRBD1. V shed 0 bases, J shed 5 bases, and the junction held 14 bases outside the gene matches. This CDR3 region has 18 residues. Germline-derived CDR1 and CDR2 are SGHRS and YFSETQ. CDR3 protein: CASSLEALGTGFDETQYF. CDR3 sequence (DNA): TGCGCCAGCAGCTTGGAAGCGTTGGGGACAGGGTTTGATGAGACCCAGTACTTC. The variable domain in full, completed from reference TRBV5-1 and TRBJ2-5, reads KAGVTQTPRYLIKTRGQQVTLSCSPISGHRSVSWYQQTPGQGLQFLFEYFSETQRNKGNFPGRFSGRQFSNSRSEMNVSTLELGDSALYLCASSLEALGTGFDETQYFGPGTRLLVL.

As regards this clonotype: Just one base apart from a much larger clone, this may be a read error. The chain employs TRBV24-1 and TRBJ2-2, with D perhaps given as TRBD1 or TRBD2 (5 bases each). The CDR3 is 16 amino acids. Germline V lookup: CDR1 KGHDR, CDR2 SFDVKD. Deletions cut 3 bases from V and 6 bases from J, with 16 bases between. The CDR3 protein is CATSDAGTAWSGELFF. CDR3 DNA sequence: TGTGCCACCAGTGATGCCGGGACCGCGTGGTCCGGGGAGCTGTTTTTT.

The chain carries TRBV20-1 and TRBJ2-5, with D possibly being TRBD1 (5 bases). The germline CDR1 and CDR2 sequences are DFQATT and SNEGSKA (reference sequence). CDR3 length: 12 residues. Trimming removed 6 bases at V and 4 bases at J, with 12 bases between. As DNA, the CDR3 is TGCAGTGCCGAGACAGATTTAGAGACCCAGTACTTC. It yields the protein CSAETDLETQYF.